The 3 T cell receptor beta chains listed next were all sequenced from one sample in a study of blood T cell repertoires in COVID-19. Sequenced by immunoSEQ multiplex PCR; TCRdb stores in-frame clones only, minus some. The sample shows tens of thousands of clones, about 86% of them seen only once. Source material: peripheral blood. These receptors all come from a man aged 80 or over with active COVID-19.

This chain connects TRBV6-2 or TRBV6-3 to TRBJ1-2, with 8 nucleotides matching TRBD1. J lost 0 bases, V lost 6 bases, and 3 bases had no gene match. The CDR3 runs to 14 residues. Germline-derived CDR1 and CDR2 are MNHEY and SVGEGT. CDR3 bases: TGTGCCAGCAGCGGACAGGGAGCTAACTATGGCTACACCTTC. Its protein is CASSGQGANYGYTF.

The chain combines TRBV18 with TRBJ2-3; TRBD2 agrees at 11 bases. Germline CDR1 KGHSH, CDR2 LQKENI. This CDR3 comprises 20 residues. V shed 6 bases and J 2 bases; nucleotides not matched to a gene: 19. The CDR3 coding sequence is TGTGCCAGCTCCCGATGGCGGCTAGCGGGAGGAGATATTGACACAGATACGCAGTATTTT. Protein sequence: CASSRWRLAGGDIDTDTQYF.

CDR3 amino acids: CASSYSKSVAAYEQYF. In DNA form, the CDR3 reads TGTGCCAGCAGTTACTCGAAATCCGTGGCAGCCTACGAGCAGTACTTC. This chain connects TRBV6-5 to TRBJ2-7; D remains ambiguous. CDR3 length: 16 residues. Germline values: CDR1 MNHEY, CDR2 SVGAGI. The V end was cut by 0 bases, the J end by 2 bases, with 14 bases between.